These T cell receptor beta chains were read from a single sample in a study of blood T cell repertoires in COVID-19. Assay used: immunoSEQ multiplex PCR; TCRdb lists only in-frame clones, some missing. The repertoire holds about 210,000 clones, approximately 82% seen once, with 9.5% to 10% in the top ten. The sequenced sample was peripheral blood. These receptors all stem from a man between 45 and 60 years old with active or convalescent COVID-19. Both conserved end residues are part of each CDR3. The D gene is left open where the match is weak. Clone size is stated in some rows and not others, as once, few, many or a class when expanded.

V gene,clone size,J gene,D gene,CDR3 DNA,CDR3 protein
TRBV30,-,TRBJ2-3,TRBD1,TGTGCCGGCACAGGGGGCCTAGCGAATCCCACAGATACGCAGTATTTT,CAGTGGLANPTDTQYF
TRBV5-5,-,TRBJ1-1,-,TGTGCCAGCAGCTCCAGGTCTTATGATGAAGCTTTCTTT,CASSSRSYDEAFF
TRBV18,-,TRBJ1-6,TRBD1,TGTGCCAGCTCACCATTTTGGGACAGTAATTCACCCCTCCACTTT,CASSPFWDSNSPLHF
TRBV27,-,TRBJ2-7,-,TGTGCCAGCAAAACGCAGGGGGGTTCGATCGAGCAGTACTTC,CASKTQGGSIEQYF
TRBV19,-,TRBJ2-1,-,TGTGCCAGTAGTTCTCGACTTCACTACAATGAGCAGTTCTTC,CASSSRLHYNEQFF
TRBV6-5,-,TRBJ1-6,-,TGTGCCAGCAGACTCGAGACAGGCAGGAATTCACCCCTCCACTTT,CASRLETGRNSPLHF
TRBV5-1,few,TRBJ2-1,-,TGCGCCAGCAGCCCCGGGACTTACAATGAGCAGTTCTTC,CASSPGTYNEQFF
TRBV4-3,once,TRBJ2-6,-,TGCGCCAGCAGCCCCGGCTCTGGGGCCAACGTCCTGACTTTC,CASSPGSGANVLTF
TRBV28,-,TRBJ2-5,-,TGTGCCAGCAGTTTTATACGGGACACACAAGAGACCCAGTACTTC,CASSFIRDTQETQYF
TRBV7-9,once,TRBJ1-5,-,TGTGCCAGCAGCCAGGGGAGCAATCAGCCCCAGCATTTT,CASSQGSNQPQHF
TRBV27,-,TRBJ1-5,-,TGTGCCAGCAGTTTATACTCCCCCGGGGGCAATCAGCCCCAGCATTTT,CASSLYSPGGNQPQHF
TRBV10-1,-,TRBJ1-6,TRBD1,TGCGCCAGCAGTGGCCCGCCCCTATGGACAGGTGAGGATTCACCCCTCCACTTT,CASSGPPLWTGEDSPLHF
TRBV28,-,TRBJ1-5,-,TGTGCCAGCAGTTTCAGGGGTAAAAGCAATCAGCCCCAGCATTTT,CASSFRGKSNQPQHF
TRBV2,-,TRBJ2-5,-,TGTGCCAGCAGGGATAGCGCGGGGGCCTACCAAGAGACCCAGTACTTC,CASRDSAGAYQETQYF
TRBV28,-,TRBJ1-4,TRBD1,TGTGCCAGCAGCCGCACAGGGGGCGGTAATGAAAAACTGTTTTTT,CASSRTGGGNEKLFF
TRBV19,-,TRBJ1-2,-,TGTGCCAGTAGTCTCCCCGCGGGGGGCGCGGGCTATGGCTACACCTTC,CASSLPAGGAGYGYTF
TRBV10-2,-,TRBJ1-2,TRBD1,TGCGCCAGCAGTGATACAGGGGGCTACGAGAATGGCTACACCTTC,CASSDTGGYENGYTF
TRBV5-1,-,TRBJ2-5,-,TGCGCCAGCAGCTTGGGGACAAGGCCCCAAGAGACCCAGTACTTC,CASSLGTRPQETQYF
TRBV2,-,TRBJ1-5,TRBD1,TGTGCCAGCAGTGGAGACAGGGGTAGCAATCAGCCCCAGCATTTT,CASSGDRGSNQPQHF
TRBV30,-,TRBJ2-3,-,TGTGCCTGGAGTGTATTTTCTTCAGATACGCAGTATTTT,CAWSVFSSDTQYF
TRBV19,-,TRBJ2-1,TRBD1,TGTGCCAGTAGTCCGGGACAGGGGGCTCCCTCCTACAATGAGCAGTTCTTC,CASSPGQGAPSYNEQFF
TRBV7-6,-,TRBJ2-3,TRBD2,TGTGCCAGCAGCTTTCTGCTAGCGGGGGGGAACACAGATACGCAGTATTTT,CASSFLLAGGNTDTQYF
TRBV27,-,TRBJ2-6,-,TGTGCCAGCAGTTTCCGGGTCAGAGCTAGCTCTGGGGCCAACGTCCTGACTTTC,CASSFRVRASSGANVLTF
TRBV5-1,-,TRBJ1-2,-,TGCGCCAGCAGCTTTGCGGGCAGGGGTTATGGCTACACCTTC,CASSFAGRGYGYTF
TRBV7-9,-,TRBJ2-5,-,TGTGCCAGCAGCCTCTTCTTTGTGGGGGCCCTAGAAGGAGAGACCCAGTACTTC,CASSLFFVGALEGETQYF
TRBV14,-,TRBJ2-1,-,TGTGCCAGCAGCCAAGGACTGCTCGCGGCCGGGGTGGGGCAGTTCTTC,CASSQGLLAAGVGQFF
TRBV24-1,-,TRBJ2-2,TRBD1,TGTGCCACCAGCGGGACAGGGCCCGCGAACACCGGGGAGCTGTTTTTT,CATSGTGPANTGELFF
TRBV5-4,-,TRBJ2-3,-,TGTGCCAGCAGCTTCCGGACTGACACAGATACGCAGTATTTT,CASSFRTDTDTQYF
TRBV3-1/TRBV3-2,-,TRBJ2-1,-,TGTGCCAGCAGCCAGCCTGCGGTAACCTACAATGAGCAGTTCTTC,CASSQPAVTYNEQFF
TRBV28,-,TRBJ1-2,TRBD1,TGTGCCAGCGCGAGACAGGGTATAAACTATGGCTACACCTTC,CASARQGINYGYTF
TRBV4-1,-,TRBJ1-1,-,TGCGCCAGCCTGCCTCGCGAGGGCTTGAACACTGAAGCTTTCTTT,CASLPREGLNTEAFF
TRBV24-1,-,TRBJ2-1,-,TGTGCCACCAGTGATGCCTCACTAGCCTACAATGAGCAGTTCTTC,CATSDASLAYNEQFF
TRBV6-5,once,TRBJ1-2,-,TGTGCCAGCAGTCCCCGGACAGATTACTATGGCTACACCTTC,CASSPRTDYYGYTF
TRBV5-1,-,TRBJ2-1,TRBD1,TGCGCCAGCAGCCCGGGACAGGAGACATACAATGAGCAGTTCTTC,CASSPGQETYNEQFF
TRBV24-1,few,TRBJ1-3,-,TGTGCCACCAGTGATTTGCAGGTGTACTCTGGAAACACCATATATTTT,CATSDLQVYSGNTIYF
TRBV2,-,TRBJ2-7,-,TGTGCCAGCCGATCCCACCCGACAGGGCGGGGCGAGCAGTACTTC,CASRSHPTGRGEQYF
TRBV28,-,TRBJ1-5,-,TGTGCCAGCAGCTCCCCGTCACAGGGATATCAGCCCCAGCATTTT,CASSSPSQGYQPQHF
TRBV6-2/TRBV6-3,-,TRBJ1-1,-,TGTGCCAGCAGTTACCCTGGGGCCGATGAAGCTTTCTTT,CASSYPGADEAFF
TRBV28,once,TRBJ2-1,TRBD2,TGTGCCAGCAGTTTGGGACTAGCGAGGTATGAGCAGTTCTTC,CASSLGLARYEQFF
TRBV28,-,TRBJ1-1,-,TGTGCCAGCAGTTTCCACAGGGTGGGCACTGAAGCTTTCTTT,CASSFHRVGTEAFF
TRBV7-2,once,TRBJ2-5,-,TGTGCCAGCAGCTTAGCCCCCTCAGCGGGTCAAGAGACCCAGTACTTC,CASSLAPSAGQETQYF
TRBV2,few,TRBJ2-7,TRBD1,TGTGCCAGCAGTGGACAGGGTTTAGAGCAGTACTTC,CASSGQGLEQYF
TRBV3-1/TRBV3-2,-,TRBJ1-5,TRBD1,TGTGCCAGCAGCCAAGATTCCCGGACAGGGGGCGCGGGTAGCAATCAGCCCCAGCATTTT,CASSQDSRTGGAGSNQPQHF
TRBV7-9,-,TRBJ1-1,-,TGTGCCAGCAGCCGAGATGATACCAGGGGTTTGGGCACTGAAGCTTTCTTT,CASSRDDTRGLGTEAFF
TRBV7-2,-,TRBJ1-5,TRBD1,TGTGCCAGCAGCGCGCGGACAGGGTTCGATCAGCCCCAGCATTTT,CASSARTGFDQPQHF
TRBV7-6,-,TRBJ1-5,-,TGTGCCAGCAGCTTAGGCGGGTATAGCAATCAGCCCCAGCATTTT,CASSLGGYSNQPQHF
TRBV19,-,TRBJ2-6,-,TGTGCCAGTAAAGGGGGACCCCTAGCCAACGTCCTGACTTTC,CASKGGPLANVLTF
TRBV29-1,-,TRBJ1-1,TRBD1,TGCAGCGTTGATATCGCTGAGGGGGCGCGCACTGAAGCTTTCTTT,CSVDIAEGARTEAFF
TRBV2,few,TRBJ1-2,-,TGTGCCAGCACCGCCCAGGGCGGCATCTATGGCTACACCTTC,CASTAQGGIYGYTF
TRBV28,-,TRBJ2-3,-,TGTGCCAGCAGTTTATTACAGGTACTACGGCATACGCAGTATTTT,CASSLLQVLRHTQYF
TRBV7-8,-,TRBJ1-3,TRBD1,TGTGCCAGCAGCTTATCCGGGACAGGGCAGATTGGAAACACCATATATTTT,CASSLSGTGQIGNTIYF
TRBV4-1,-,TRBJ1-6,-,TGCGCCAGCACGACAGAGCCTAATTCACCCCTCCACTTT,CASTTEPNSPLHF
TRBV28,-,TRBJ2-1,TRBD2,TGTGCCAGCATGGTGAGCGGGGGTTACAATGAGCAGTTCTTC,CASMVSGGYNEQFF
TRBV4-3,-,TRBJ2-3,TRBD1,TGCGCCAGCAGCCAATCAGGACAGGCATTCCCGGGTCCAGATACGCAGTATTTT,CASSQSGQAFPGPDTQYF
TRBV27,-,TRBJ2-1,TRBD2,TGTGCCAGCAGTTGGAGCGGGAGCCGAATCAATGAGCAGTTCTTC,CASSWSGSRINEQFF
TRBV27,once,TRBJ2-7,-,TGTGCCAGCCGGAGGAGCGGAAACTCCTACGAGCAGTACTTC,CASRRSGNSYEQYF
TRBV4-1,-,TRBJ1-2,-,TGCGCCAGCAGCCAAGGGGGCACCTCCTATGGCTACACCTTC,CASSQGGTSYGYTF
TRBV28,-,TRBJ1-2,TRBD1,TGTGCCAGCAGTCCCCTAGACAGGGAAGGTGGGGGCTACACCTTC,CASSPLDREGGGYTF
TRBV15,-,TRBJ1-4,TRBD1,TGTGCCACCAGCAGAGATCGGGGACAGTATGAAAAACTGTTTTTT,CATSRDRGQYEKLFF
TRBV7-2,-,TRBJ1-2,-,TGTGCCAGCAGCTTGACAGGAAAGAACTATGGCTACACCTTC,CASSLTGKNYGYTF